One and the same sample provided the 17 T cell receptor beta chains below, sequenced in a study of shared clonotypes between healthy human individuals. This table comes from immunoSEQ multiplex PCR, and its TCRdb copy is limited to in-frame clones, with some not included. Counted here are around 370,000 clones, around 96% occurring once; the ten biggest clones make up less than 0.35%. Sequenced: memory CD8+ T cells sorted from blood. The subset is: CD45RO+ cells pooled with CCR7-negative TemRA cells. Receptor source: a man aged 30-40 years in good health.

The rearrangement joins TRBV28 to TRBJ2-5, with D possibly matching TRBD1 (6 bases). The CDR3 sequence is 15 residues long. Trimming took 2 bases from V and 2 from J, leaving 12 bases between them. Germline V lookup: CDR1 MDHEN, CDR2 SYDVKM. CDR3 in amino acids: CASSLHRDIQETQYF. The CDR3, as DNA: TGTGCCAGCAGTTTACACCGGGACATTCAAGAGACCCAGTACTTC.

Only one count was recorded for this clone. Additional DNA sequences in this sample encode the identical CDR3. The chain recombines TRBV28 with TRBJ2-7; 9 bases are a match to TRBD1. Germline values: CDR1 MDHEN, CDR2 SYDVKM. V was clipped by 5 bases and J by 1 base; unmatched bases: 6. CDR3 size: 15 residues. CDR3 sequence (DNA): TGTGCCAGCAGTCTTCCAGGGACAGGGTCCTACGAGCAGTACTTC. It is translated as CASSLPGTGSYEQYF.

The chain carries TRBV6-6 and TRBJ2-3, with unresolved D. Germline V lookup: CDR1 MNHNY, CDR2 SVGAGI (reference sequence). The CDR3 spans 15 residues. V was pared by 7 bases and J by 0 bases, with 14 bases between. CDR3 sequence reads: CASNRGRPSTDTQYF. For the CDR3, the DNA is TGTGCCAGCAATCGAGGCAGGCCTAGCACAGATACGCAGTATTTT.

The V gene is TRBV2, the J gene TRBJ2-1; D possibly corresponds to TRBD2 (6 bases). Per the germline V gene, CDR1 is SNHLY and CDR2 is FYNNEI. V shed 11 bases and J shed 7 bases, with 21 bases lying between them. The CDR3 spans 14 residues. Written as DNA, the CDR3 is TGTGCCGCCTCCCGGGACTCCCAACCAAATGAGCAGTTCTTC. Residues: CAASRDSQPNEQFF. The full variable domain, its missing parts supplied by reference TRBV2 and TRBJ2-1, is EPEVTQTPSHQVTQMGQEVILRCVPISNHLYFYWYRQILGQKVEFLVSFYNNEISEKSEIFDDQFSVERPDGSNFTLKIRSTKLEDSAMYFCAASRDSQPNEQFFGPGTRLTVL.

The chain combines TRBV7-9 with TRBJ2-7; D possibly matches TRBD1 or TRBD2 (5 bases each). CDR3 size: 14 residues. Looked up from germline, CDR1 is SEHNR and CDR2 is FQNEAQ (reference sequence). The ends were cut back, 4 bases at V and 0 bases at J, with 10 bases in the middle. Here the CDR3 DNA reads TGTGCCAGCAGCTGGGACGCCCTCTCCTACGAGCAGTACTTC. It yields the protein CASSWDALSYEQYF. Looking up the rest from reference TRBV7-9 and TRBJ2-7 gives the full variable domain: DTGVSQNPRHKITKRGQNVTFRCDPISEHNRLYWYRQTLGQGPEFLTYFQNEAQLEKSRLLSDRFSAERPKGSFSTLEIQRTEQGDSAMYLCASSWDALSYEQYFGPGTRLTVT.

The V call is TRBV12-2, the J call TRBJ2-7; the tabulated D call, TRBD2, remains unverified against the DNA. TRBV12-2 counts as a pseudogene. The CDR3 loop spans 15 amino acids. The CDR3 DNA reads TGTGCAAGTCGCGATCTGGACTGGGAGTTCTACGAGCAGTACTTC. Its protein is CASRDLDWEFYEQYF.

The chain has TRBV30 and TRBJ1-4, with a possible D match to TRBD1 (6 bases). The germline CDR1 and CDR2 sequences are GTSNPN and SVGIG (reference sequence). With 4 bases removed from V and 3 bases from J, the gap between germline ends came to 9 bases. This CDR3 is built from 13 residues. The CDR3 loop is CAWMGGPNEKLFF. The CDR3 coding sequence is TGTGCCTGGATGGGGGGGCCTAATGAAAAACTGTTTTTT.

The rearrangement uses TRBV13 and TRBJ2-7; 8 bases are shared with TRBD1. Germline-derived CDR1 and CDR2 are PRHDT and FYEKMQ (reference sequence). J gave up 5 bases and V 5 bases, and 11 bases lay outside the gene matches. This CDR3 comprises 15 residues. The CDR3 loop reads CASSKGGTGSHEQYF. The CDR3 DNA sequence: TGTGCCAGCAGCAAGGGCGGGACAGGTTCCCACGAGCAGTACTTC.

This clone has just one count. This chain connects TRBV28 to TRBJ2-1; a weak D match, TRBD1 (5 bases). V lost 3 bases and J 10 bases, leaving 16 bases between the germline ends. This CDR3 has 14 residues. Germline V lookup: CDR1 MDHEN, CDR2 SYDVKM. This CDR3 is CASSFGKAKGEQFF. As DNA, the CDR3 is TGTGCCAGCAGTTTCGGAAAGGCGAAGGGGGAGCAGTTCTTC.

The rearrangement links TRBV19 to TRBJ1-1, with TRBD1 as a possible D gene (5 bases). V lost 5 bases to trimming and J lost 5 bases, with 21 bases between them. CDR3 size: 16 residues. The germline V gene encodes CDR1 LNHDA and CDR2 SQIVND (reference sequence). In nucleotides, the CDR3 is TGTGCCAGTAGTCTCCGGATGCGACAGCTGGATACTGAAGCTTTCTTT. Its translation is CASSLRMRQLDTEAFF.

This chain connects TRBV2 to TRBJ2-3, with no clear D. The CDR3 runs 13 residues. V lost 0 bases and J 12 bases, leaving 13 bases between the germline ends. Germline values: CDR1 SNHLY, CDR2 FYNNEI. This chain's CDR3 is CASSEALSPDQYF. The CDR3 DNA follows: TGTGCCAGCAGTGAAGCGCTTTCTCCGGACCAGTATTTT.

This sequence joins TRBV6-5 and TRBJ2-1; 11 nucleotides align to TRBD2. The CDR3 runs 15 residues. In germline, CDR1 is MNHEY, CDR2 SVGAGI. The junction had 4 bases not matched to a gene; V was cut back by 5 bases and J by 4 bases. This CDR3 reads CASSRSGRGYNEQFF. CDR3 DNA sequence: TGTGCCAGCAGTCGTAGCGGGAGGGGGTACAATGAGCAGTTCTTC.

This chain links TRBV28 with TRBJ2-2; tentative D call: TRBD2 (5 bases). This CDR3 region has 13 residues. Trimming took off 1 base at V and 9 bases at J, with 9 bases between the two ends. Germline CDR1 is MDHEN and CDR2 is SYDVKM. CDR3 nucleotides: TGTGCCAGCAGTTTATTCGGGAACCGGGAGCTGTTTTTT. This codes for CASSLFGNRELFF.

The V gene is TRBV9, the J gene TRBJ2-7; 7 nucleotides line up with TRBD1. CDR3 length: 13 residues. The V and J ends lost 4 bases and 3 bases, in that order; junction bases with no gene match: 4. Per germline, CDR1 SGDLS and CDR2 YYNGEE. CDR3 DNA sequence: TGTGCCAGCAGCCCTCGGGACAGCTACGAGCAGTACTTC. This sequence encodes CASSPRDSYEQYF.

The rearrangement uses TRBV4-1 and TRBJ1-5, with D possibly matching TRBD1 (5 bases). Trimming pared 5 bases from V and 8 bases from J, leaving 16 bases between. From germline, CDR1 is MGHRA and CDR2 YSYEKL. This CDR3 region has 14 residues. Written as DNA, the CDR3 is TGCGCCAGCAGCTCGCGGGGGGATCGGGAGCCCCAGCATTTT. Its translation: CASSSRGDREPQHF.

The chain uses TRBV5-1 and TRBJ2-4; D ambiguous. Deletions cut 0 bases from V and 7 bases from J, with 8 bases between. Looked up from germline, CDR1 is SGHRS and CDR2 is YFSETQ. CDR3 length equals 13 residues. CDR3: CASSLGSLNIQYF. In DNA, the CDR3 is TGCGCCAGCAGCTTGGGCAGCCTTAACATTCAGTACTTC.

The chain joins TRBV28 to TRBJ1-2; D perhaps matches TRBD1 (6 bases). CDR1 and CDR2 from the germline V gene are MDHEN and SYDVKM. Deletions cut 3 bases from V and 4 bases from J, with 15 bases between. This CDR3 has 15 residues. The CDR3 reads CASSLGGQLIYGYTF. CDR3 bases: TGTGCCAGCAGTTTGGGCGGACAGCTAATCTATGGCTACACCTTC.